This TCR beta chain was recorded in a study of T cells in Graves' hyperthyroidism and ophthalmopathy. Findings and caveats of the study: Ophthalmopathy, which appeared later, was predicted by the model a median about 6 months before onset.

The CDR3 loop spans 16 amino acids. V shed 1 base and J shed 2 bases, with 13 bases lying between them. CDR1 is MGHRA, CDR2 YSYEKL, per germline. Of note for this clonotype: Its target is not known.

The source material, RNA transcripts, was used to amplify TCR beta CDR3 regions. The HTBI primer set was used in a first-round RT-PCR of the TCR CDR3. TCRdb re-analysed the multiplex PCR reads in MiXCR, keeping a single row per CDR3 protein. The table lists around 620,000 distinct CDR3 sequences, 12% to 15% of them singletons. The rearrangement joins TRBV4-1 to TRBJ2-3; maybe TRBD2 (6 bases). The sequence was obtained from a woman between 18 and 29 years old with Graves' ophthalmopathy. Sequenced input: blood. The CDR3 sequence: CASSQVGRGYTDTQYF. The CDR3 DNA sequence: TGCGCCAGCAGCCAAGTCGGGCGGGGCTACACAGATACGCAGTATTTT.